These 20 T cell receptor beta chains originate from one sample sequenced in a study of vaccination and CD4 T cells after COVID-19. Treatment given: approximately nine-day PBMC culture with coronavirus spike peptide pools or control peptides (ViraFEST assay). These receptors lack a known antigen. Sequencing of DNA taken from cultured CD4+ T cells relied on the Oncomine TCR Beta short-read assay. Using its own MiXCR run on the PCR reads, TCRdb lists one record per CDR3 protein. The top ten clones hold around 30% of a sample with about 12,000 distinct CDR3 sequences, approximately 69% of them seen once. The source material was CD4+ T cells from blood, cultured in vitro. These TCRs come from a human donor who had recovered from COVID-19.

The rearrangement joins TRBV27 to TRBJ2-2; D gene ambiguous. The CDR3 consists of 12 residues. From germline, CDR1 is MNHEY and CDR2 SMNVEV (reference sequence). V was cut by 5 bases and J by 6 bases, with 7 bases left in between. The CDR3 bases are TGTGCCAGCAGTCTCCCTCCCGGGGAGCTGTTTTTT. As protein: CASSLPPGELFF.

The chain carries TRBV6-5 and TRBJ1-5; the D is unclear. Germline CDR1 reads MNHEY; CDR2 reads SVGAGI. With 4 bases removed from V and 6 bases from J, the gap between germline ends came to 22 bases. CDR3 length: 17 residues. The CDR3 bases are TGTGCCAGCAGTTCCCAGAAACAGCCTCGGCGAAGTCAGCCCCAGCATTTT. Translating it yields CASSSQKQPRRSQPQHF.

The J gene is TRBJ1-2, the V gene TRBV6-5, with TRBD1 matching 7 bases. Per the germline V gene, CDR1 is MNHEY and CDR2 is SVGAGI. This CDR3 has 16 amino acids. V trimming: 1 base; J trimming: 5 bases; junction bases outside the gene matches: 10. The CDR3 DNA sequence: TGTGCCAGCAGTTACTTTAGCAGGGGGAACGGTTATGGCTACACCTTC. Protein: CASSYFSRGNGYGYTF.

This chain uses TRBV20-1 with TRBJ2-7, with TRBD1 matching 7 bases. V lost 3 bases and J lost 4; bases outside the gene matches: 6. The CDR3 runs to 13 residues. Germline V gene data show CDR1 as DFQATT and CDR2 as SNEGSKA (reference sequence). The CDR3 nucleotides read TGCAGTGCTAGTAAGGGGGCGGGTTACGAGCAGTACTTC. This encodes CSASKGAGYEQYF.

The chain has TRBV12-3 or TRBV12-4 and TRBJ2-7; D gene unclear. CDR3 length: 14 residues. V gave up 5 bases and J gave up 2 bases, with 13 bases separating them. The CDR3: CASSIARGAYEQYF. The CDR3 region has the DNA TGTGCCAGCAGTATCGCAAGAGGCGCCTACGAGCAGTACTTC.

CDR3 in amino acids: CASMGQLNQPQHF. The DNA of the CDR3 is TGTGCCAGCATGGGACAGTTGAATCAGCCCCAGCATTTT. The gene calls are TRBV6-2 or TRBV6-3 and TRBJ1-5; 7 bases align to TRBD1. Germline trimming cut 7 bases from V and 4 bases from J; bases unmatched to any gene: 4. Germline V gives CDR1 MNHEY, CDR2 SVGEGT. CDR3 length equals 13 residues.

In DNA form, the CDR3 reads TGTGCCAGCAGTCCGGTCTGGGGGCGCCACTACGAGCAGTACTTC. This gives the protein CASSPVWGRHYEQYF. The chain recombines TRBV12-3 or TRBV12-4 with TRBJ2-7; D perhaps matches TRBD1 (6 bases). The CDR3 totals 15 residues. Trimming pared 5 bases from V and 3 bases from J, leaving 17 bases between.

This clonotype was seen just once. V usage is TRBV12-3 or TRBV12-4 and J usage is TRBJ1-2; D gene uncertain. V shed 1 base and J shed 0 bases, with 12 bases lying between them. The CDR3 runs to 16 residues. CDR3 DNA sequence: TGTGCCAGCAGTTTAGGTTTCAGCAAAGCTAACTATGGCTACACCTTC. It translates to CASSLGFSKANYGYTF.

The chain has TRBV10-1 and TRBJ1-3, with D unclear. Germline V lookup: CDR1 WNHNN, CDR2 SYGVQD (reference sequence). The CDR3 is 13 residues long. The germline V and J ends were trimmed by 4 bases and 0 bases, with 4 bases remaining between them. The CDR3: CASSGPSGNTIYF. CDR3 nucleotides: TGCGCCAGCAGTGGACCCTCTGGAAACACCATATATTTT.

The J gene is TRBJ1-5, the V gene TRBV28; 8 bases match TRBD1. Germline V lookup: CDR1 MDHEN, CDR2 SYDVKM. The CDR3 covers 15 residues. J gave up 4 bases and V 6 bases, and 8 bases lay outside the gene matches. The CDR3 bases are TGTGCCAGCAGACCGACAGGGGCTACAAATCAGCCCCAGCATTTT. Residues: CASRPTGATNQPQHF.

The chain is built from TRBV20-1 and TRBJ1-5; TRBD1 is a possible D gene (5 bases). Germline loops: CDR1 DFQATT, CDR2 SNEGSKA (reference sequence). V was cut by 0 bases and J by 7 bases, with 10 bases left in between. This CDR3 has 13 amino acids. The CDR3 DNA reads TGCAGTGCTAGAGACAGGGCCGGGCAGCCCCAGCATTTT. Its translation: CSARDRAGQPQHF.

The chain recombines TRBV27 with TRBJ2-7, with 8 bases that match TRBD2. Germline V gene lookup returns CDR1 MNHEY and CDR2 SMNVEV (reference sequence). V dropped 2 bases and J dropped 0; count of bases not matched to a gene: 6. The CDR3 totals 16 residues. The DNA for the CDR3 is TGTGCCAGCAGTTTAGACAGACTAGCGTTCTCCTACGAGCAGTACTTC. Translated: CASSLDRLAFSYEQYF.

This clonotype appeared a single time. V usage is TRBV24-1 and J usage is TRBJ2-7, with D possibly TRBD1 on 6 matching bases. V was pared by 3 bases and J by 2 bases, with 13 bases between. The CDR3 has 15 residues. Germline V lookup: CDR1 KGHDR, CDR2 SFDVKD. CDR3 in DNA: TGTGCCACCAGTGATGGTAGACAGGTAGCCTACGAGCAGTACTTC. This gives the protein CATSDGRQVAYEQYF.

The J gene is TRBJ1-1, the V gene TRBV20-1; TRBD1 aligns across 9 bases. The germline V gene encodes CDR1 DFQATT and CDR2 SNEGSKA (reference sequence). The CDR3 sequence is 16 residues long. V lost 0 bases and J lost 5; bases outside the gene matches: 10. DNA of the CDR3: TGCAGTGCTAGAGATCTGAGGACAGGGGATTGGACTGAAGCTTTCTTT. It is translated as CSARDLRTGDWTEAFF.

The gene calls are TRBV28 and TRBJ2-7; D remains ambiguous. The germline V and J ends were trimmed by 3 bases and 6 bases, with 21 bases remaining between them. Germline V gene data show CDR1 as MDHEN and CDR2 as SYDVKM. This CDR3 contains 16 residues. CDR3 region: CASSFRPPSRSIEQYF. CDR3 coding DNA: TGTGCCAGCAGTTTCCGCCCCCCTAGTCGCTCTATCGAGCAGTACTTC.

CDR3 protein: CASSRGDMNTGELFF. CDR3 coding DNA: TGTGCCAGTAGTAGGGGTGACATGAACACCGGGGAGCTGTTTTTT. This chain uses TRBV19 with TRBJ2-2; D uncertain. CDR3 length equals 15 residues. Germline V gene sequence: CDR1 LNHDA, CDR2 SQIVND (reference sequence). V was clipped by 4 bases and J by 1 base, with 10 bases between them.

This clonotype was observed once. The V call is TRBV7-2, the J call TRBJ2-4, with 11 bases matching TRBD2. The CDR3 contains 17 residues. Germline loops: CDR1 SGHTA, CDR2 FQGNSA. The V gene end was trimmed by 5 bases and the J gene end by 0 bases; junction bases not matched to a gene: 6. For the CDR3, the DNA is TGTGCCAGCAGCCCAAAAGGGACTAGCGGAGCCAAAAACATTCAGTACTTC. It specifies CASSPKGTSGAKNIQYF.

The V call is TRBV28, the J call TRBJ1-1; D gene uncertain. The germline V and J ends were trimmed by 3 bases and 1 base, with 12 bases remaining between them. The CDR3 has 15 residues. The V gene's germline CDR1 is MDHEN and CDR2 SYDVKM. The CDR3 nucleotides are TGTGCCAGCAGTTTTAACCAACTGACGAACACTGAAGCTTTCTTT. Its translation: CASSFNQLTNTEAFF.

The chain couples TRBV5-4 to TRBJ1-2; TRBD1 might be the D (5 bases). The CDR3 totals 13 residues. Germline V CDR1 and CDR2: SGHNT, YYREEE (reference sequence). Trimming removed 4 bases from V and 5 bases from J, with 12 bases in between. CDR3 sequence: CASSPDSIYGYTF. In DNA form, the CDR3 reads TGTGCCAGCAGCCCAGACAGTATTTATGGCTACACCTTC.

This sequence joins TRBV6-1 and TRBJ1-1; D is uncertain. This CDR3 comprises 12 residues. Trimming removed 3 bases at V and 5 bases at J, with 7 bases between. Germline V gene sequence: CDR1 MNHNS, CDR2 SASEGT. The CDR3 here is CASSDQRTEAFF. CDR3 nucleotide sequence: TGTGCCAGCAGTGACCAAAGGACTGAAGCTTTCTTT.